This entry lists 15 T cell receptor beta chains sequenced from one sample in a study of blood T cell repertoires in COVID-19. Produced via immunoSEQ multiplex PCR; TCRdb's table is partial and in-frame only. The sample records about 75,000 clones, 88% being singletons. The sequenced sample was peripheral blood. These receptors came from a human donor in a cohort sampled during active COVID-19.

The CDR3 nucleotides are TGTGCCTTTGGGGAGTACAATGAGCAGTTCTTC. Protein: CAFGEYNEQFF. The gene calls are TRBV5-4 and TRBJ2-1, with D perhaps matching TRBD2 (5 bases). The CDR3 consists of 11 residues. Germline values: CDR1 SGHNT, CDR2 YYREEE (reference sequence). Trimming removed 10 bases at V and 4 bases at J, with 9 bases between.

The V gene is TRBV5-5, the J gene TRBJ1-1; the D is unclear. The V end lost 4 bases, the J end lost 5 bases, and 6 bases lay between the germline ends. The length of the CDR3 is 11 residues. Germline V gene sequence: CDR1 SGHKS, CDR2 YYEKEE (reference sequence). CDR3: CASSLGTEAFF. For the CDR3, the DNA is TGTGCCAGCAGCCTAGGAACTGAAGCTTTCTTT. The full variable domain, rest sourced from reference TRBV5-5 and TRBJ1-1, is DAGVTQSPTHLIKTRGQQVTLRCSPISGHKSVSWYQQVLGQGPQFIFQYYEKEERGRGNFPDRFSARQFPNYSSELNVNALLLGDSALYLCASSLGTEAFFGQGTRLTVV.

This chain uses TRBV4-3 with TRBJ2-5; D possibly corresponds to TRBD2 (6 bases). Trimming stripped 2 bases from V and 5 bases from J, with 21 bases between. The CDR3 covers 17 residues. Germline loops: CDR1 LGHNA, CDR2 YSLEER. The CDR3 is CASSQTVRQSGFETQYF. CDR3 DNA sequence: TGCGCCAGCAGCCAAACGGTCCGACAGAGCGGGTTCGAGACCCAGTACTTC.

CDR3 bases: TGTGCCAGCAGGGCTAGCGGGGGGAGCTCCTACAATGAGCAGTTCTTC. Translation: CASRASGGSSYNEQFF. The chain couples TRBV7-6 to TRBJ2-1, with 11 bases aligning to TRBD2. V lost 6 bases and J lost 0; bases outside the gene matches: 4. In germline, CDR1 is SGHVS, CDR2 FNYEAQ. This CDR3 region has 16 residues.

The rearrangement uses TRBV4-2 and TRBJ2-5; 10 positions agree with TRBD1. Losses at the gene ends were 4 bases for V and 5 bases for J; bases not matched to a gene: 4. Germline assignment: CDR1 LGHNA and CDR2 YNFKEQ. The CDR3 spans 14 residues. In nucleotides, the CDR3 is TGTGCCAGCAGCCGACAGGGGGCTGGGGAGACCCAGTACTTC. Protein sequence: CASSRQGAGETQYF.

V is TRBV15 and J is TRBJ1-2; D is ambiguous. V was clipped by 8 bases and J by 8 bases, with 24 bases between them. The germline CDR1 and CDR2 sequences are LNHNV and YYDKDF (reference sequence). The CDR3 is made up of 15 amino acids. CDR3 protein: CATSVERAAPKGYTF. In nucleotides, the CDR3 is TGTGCCACCTCCGTCGAGCGGGCCGCGCCTAAGGGCTACACCTTC. Based on the CDR3 plus reference TRBV15 and TRBJ1-2, the full variable domain is DAMVIQNPRYQVTQFGKPVTLSCSQTLNHNVMYWYQQKSSQAPKLLFHYYDKDFNNEADTPDNFQSRRPNTSFCFLDIRSPGLGDTAMYLCATSVERAAPKGYTFGSGTRLTVV.

This clone came up once. The rearrangement links TRBV18 to TRBJ1-2; 8 bases match TRBD1. V gave up 5 bases and J gave up 0 bases; unmatched junction bases: 5. This CDR3 spans 15 amino acids. Germline V CDR1 and CDR2: KGHSH, LQKENI. The CDR3 DNA is TGTGCCAGCTCAAGGGGACAGGAGCCTAACTATGGCTACACCTTC. This gives the protein CASSRGQEPNYGYTF.

The chain uses TRBV29-1 and TRBJ2-7; 8 positions match TRBD1. V was pared by 5 bases and J by 3 bases, with 15 bases of the junction left unmatched. CDR1 is SQVTM, CDR2 ANQGSEA, per germline. The CDR3 extends over 16 amino acids. CDR3: CSVQVSGGAPHYEQYF. The CDR3 DNA is TGCAGCGTTCAGGTCTCAGGGGGCGCCCCCCACTACGAGCAGTACTTC.

The V gene is TRBV6-5, the J gene TRBJ2-3; a possible D gene is TRBD2 (5 bases). CDR3 size: 15 residues. Germline V lookup: CDR1 MNHEY, CDR2 SVGAGI. V lost 8 bases, J lost 0 bases, and 15 bases lay in between. The CDR3 protein is CASPFWGVSTDTQYF. CDR3 nucleotide sequence: TGTGCCAGCCCTTTCTGGGGAGTCAGCACAGATACGCAGTATTTT.

This chain links TRBV7-9 with TRBJ2-7; D possibly corresponds to TRBD1 (6 bases). CDR1 SEHNR and CDR2 FQNEAQ come from the germline V gene (reference sequence). The ends were cut back, 6 bases at V and 3 bases at J, with 24 bases in the middle. The CDR3 is made up of 17 amino acids. The chain's CDR3 is CASRPPRGHPEVYEQYF. For the CDR3, the DNA is TGTGCCAGCAGGCCCCCCCGGGGACACCCAGAGGTCTACGAGCAGTACTTC.

The rearrangement joins TRBV10-3 to TRBJ2-7; 9 bases agree with TRBD1. J lost 0 bases, V lost 6 bases, and 3 bases had no gene match. Germline-derived CDR1 and CDR2 are ENHRY and SYGVKD. This CDR3 has 14 residues. The CDR3 nucleotides read TGTGCCATCAGCGGACAGGGGTTCTCCTACGAGCAGTACTTC. Protein: CAISGQGFSYEQYF.

V gene TRBV5-1 combines with J gene TRBJ2-1; 7 positions match TRBD1. CDR1 is SGHRS, CDR2 YFSETQ, per germline. The J segment lost 4 bases and the V segment lost 3 bases, leaving 7 bases of the junction unmatched. The CDR3 is 15 amino acids. The CDR3 reads CASSSEPGQYNEQFF. CDR3 nucleotide sequence: TGCGCCAGCAGCTCCGAACCGGGACAGTACAATGAGCAGTTCTTC.

V is TRBV7-8 and J is TRBJ2-5, with D unresolved. CDR3 length: 15 amino acids. Germline V gives CDR1 SGHVS, CDR2 FQNEAQ. The V end was cut by 5 bases, the J end by 1 base, with 14 bases between. The DNA of the CDR3 is TGTGCCAGCAGCCGAAGCCGGCACAGCCAAGAGACCCAGTACTTC. Translating it yields CASSRSRHSQETQYF.

The gene calls are TRBV5-6 and TRBJ2-7; no clear D. The germline gives CDR1 SGHDT, CDR2 YYEEEE. This CDR3 spans 14 amino acids. V dropped 0 bases and J dropped 2 bases, with 9 bases sitting between them. The CDR3 nucleotides read TGTGCCAGCAGCTTGGCCGACATAGCCTACGAGCAGTACTTC. This sequence encodes CASSLADIAYEQYF. Full variable domain (remainder filled in from reference TRBV5-6 and TRBJ2-7): DAGVTQSPTHLIKTRGQQVTLRCSPKSGHDTVSWYQQALGQGPQFIFQYYEEEERQRGNFPDRFSGHQFPNYSSELNVNALLLGDSALYLCASSLADIAYEQYFGPGTRLTVT.

The V and J genes are TRBV7-7 and TRBJ2-5; 14 nucleotides agree with TRBD2. There are 17 residues in the CDR3. J lost 4 bases, V lost 5 bases, and 9 bases had no gene match. Germline CDR1 is SSHAT and CDR2 is FNYEAQ (reference sequence). The CDR3 DNA reads TGTGCCAGCAGCAAGGGGACTAGCGGGAGAAGAGGAGAGACCCAGTACTTC. Encoded protein: CASSKGTSGRRGETQYF.